This T cell receptor (beta chain) was retrieved from a study of a mutant IDH1 vaccine in newly diagnosed glioma. Study information: Vaccinations were initiated 4-6 weeks following radiotherapy alone, or were given together with temozolomide cycles. Treated individuals were around 60% male and 37.5% female, averaging 40.4 years of age.

As for time point: week 23, last vaccination. Vaccination used 300 ug of mutant IDH1 20-mer peptide per dose, with topical imiquimod. The assay was immunoSEQ multiplex PCR, and TCRdb's table has in-frame clones only and misses some. The table has 50,000 to 70,000 clones, about 80% seen once; the top ten hold about 14%. The germline V gene encodes CDR1 LGHNA and CDR2 YNFKEQ. The CDR3 is 15 amino acids. V lost 0 bases and J lost 4, with 10 bases in between. This clone was found a few times. Its antigen is unknown. The chain joins TRBV4-2 to TRBJ1-5, with D uncertain. The sequences come from PBMCs, collected from a glioma patient whose treatment included an IDH1 peptide vaccine. The sequence derives from a young man with glioma. The DNA for the CDR3 is TGTGCCAGCAGCCAAGATTTGACCTTTAATCAGCCCCAGCATTTT. Amino acids: CASSQDLTFNQPQHF.